A single sample gave rise to the 15 T cell receptor beta chains below, sequenced in a study of Graves' ophthalmopathy and Graves' hyperthyroidism. Using RNA transcripts, the TCR beta CDR3 regions were amplified. Following a first-round RT-PCR that used HTBI primers, a second-round multiplex PCR was carried out. One entry per CDR3 protein results from TCRdb running MiXCR on the multiplex PCR reads. The sample includes tens of thousands of distinct CDR3 sequences, less than 65% of them seen just once. The source material was peripheral blood. Every receptor here comes from an adult man with Graves' ophthalmopathy.

This clonotype was recorded many times. The chain has TRBV5-1 and TRBJ2-5, with TRBD2 identical over 8 bases. V lost 2 bases, J lost 5 bases, and 8 bases stayed unmatched. CDR3 size: 15 residues. The germline V gene has CDR1 SGHRS and CDR2 YFSETQ. The CDR3 sequence is CASSFSGRDGETQYF. CDR3 nucleotide sequence: TGCGCCAGCAGCTTCTCCGGGAGGGATGGGGAGACCCAGTACTTC. Filled out from reference TRBV5-1 and TRBJ2-5, the complete variable domain reads KAGVTQTPRYLIKTRGQQVTLSCSPISGHRSVSWYQQTPGQGLQFLFEYFSETQRNKGNFPGRFSGRQFSNSRSEMNVSTLELGDSALYLCASSFSGRDGETQYFGPGTRLLVL.

This clonotype was seen at least ten times. The chain has TRBV20-1 and TRBJ2-7, with 8 bases lining up with TRBD1. This CDR3 spans 13 amino acids. Germline V gene data show CDR1 as DFQATT and CDR2 as SNEGSKA (reference sequence). Losses at the gene ends were 6 bases for V and 3 bases for J; bases not matched to a gene: 7. The CDR3 reads CSATGTGVYEQYF. CDR3 nucleotides: TGCAGTGCAACCGGGACAGGAGTCTACGAGCAGTACTTC.

This clonotype is deemed medium-sized (0.01 to 0.1%). The V gene is TRBV24-1, the J gene TRBJ2-5; 9 bases map to TRBD2. V lost 5 bases and J lost 6; bases outside the gene matches: 12. The germline V gene has CDR1 KGHDR and CDR2 SFDVKD. The CDR3 extends over 16 amino acids. CDR3 residues: CATSGLGLAGIQTQYF. The CDR3 DNA sequence: TGTGCCACCAGTGGTTTAGGGCTAGCGGGGATACAGACCCAGTACTTC.

The sample holds many counts of this clonotype. The J gene is TRBJ2-7, the V gene TRBV9; TRBD2 is a possible D gene (6 bases). V lost 3 bases and J lost 9, with 22 bases in between. The CDR3 sequence is 15 residues long. Germline loops: CDR1 SGDLS, CDR2 YYNGEE. The CDR3 coding sequence is TGTGCCAGCAGCGGGGGCTTGGGACTCTTTTCCCGGCAGTACTTC. This translates into CASSGGLGLFSRQYF.

This clonotype was detected many times. V gene TRBV6-1 combines with J gene TRBJ2-7; D gene ambiguous. V lost 3 bases and J 1 base, leaving 7 bases between the germline ends. Germline V gives CDR1 MNHNS, CDR2 SASEGT. The CDR3 covers 13 residues. CDR3: CASSEVGSYEQYF. CDR3 nucleotides: TGTGCCAGCAGTGAGGTGGGGTCCTACGAGCAGTACTTC.

In its sample, this clonotype was seen once. The chain employs TRBV9 and TRBJ2-3, with D possibly being TRBD1 or TRBD2 (6 bases each). CDR3 length equals 16 residues. Germline values: CDR1 SGDLS, CDR2 YYNGEE. The CDR3 coding sequence is TGTGCTGGCAGCCGCGCTGGGGGGCGGGCCACAGATACGCAGTATTTT. Translated: CAGSRAGGRATDTQYF.

CDR3 coding DNA: TGTGCCACCAGTGATTTCTCGGGCTCCTACGAGCAGTACTTC. Protein product: CATSDFSGSYEQYF. J is TRBJ2-7 and V is TRBV24-1; D uncertain. Germline lookup yields CDR1 KGHDR and CDR2 SFDVKD. This CDR3 region has 14 residues. Trimming shortened V by 1 base and J by 0 bases, and 6 bases separated the two germline ends.

By proportion, this clonotype is medium-sized. The rearrangement uses TRBV7-2 and TRBJ2-1, with D tentatively TRBD1 (6 bases). This CDR3 has 13 residues. The germline CDR1 and CDR2 sequences are SGHTA and FQGNSA. Trimming shortened V by 5 bases and J by 14 bases, and 19 bases separated the two germline ends. CDR3 coding DNA: TGTGCCAGCAGCAATTACCCCGGGACATTGAAGTTCTTC. It is translated as CASSNYPGTLKFF.

By sample fraction, this clonotype is medium-sized (0.01 to 0.1%). An end of the junction differs from the germline gene, which may be a read error. V is TRBV7-7 and J is TRBJ2-1, with 11 bases aligning to TRBD1. Per germline, CDR1 SSHAT and CDR2 FNYEAQ (reference sequence). The CDR3 totals 15 residues. The CDR3 region is CASSWGTGGLNEQFF. The CDR3 nucleotides read TGTGCTAGCAGCTGGGGGACAGGGGGTCTCAATGAGCAGTTCTTC.

V and J are TRBV20-1 and TRBJ2-5; 8 positions agree with TRBD2. This CDR3 comprises 15 residues. Trimming took 1 base from V and 5 from J; bases not matched to a gene: 9. From germline, CDR1 is DFQATT and CDR2 SNEGSKA (reference sequence). CDR3 nucleotide sequence: TGCAGTGCTAGAGGTCATACTAGCGGAAACGAGACCCAGTACTTC. Amino acids: CSARGHTSGNETQYF.

This clonotype was seen at least ten times. The V and J genes are TRBV6-6 and TRBJ2-7, with 9 bases fitting TRBD1. The V and J ends lost 2 bases and 6 bases, in that order; junction bases with no gene match: 5. The CDR3 contains 14 residues. Per the germline V gene, CDR1 is MNHNY and CDR2 is SVGAGI (reference sequence). CDR3 loop: CASSYAGQGAEQYF. In nucleotides, the CDR3 is TGTGCCAGCAGTTACGCGGGACAGGGAGCCGAGCAGTACTTC.

J is TRBJ2-3 and V is TRBV9; no definite D call. Trimming left V 0 bases short and J 3 bases short, with 2 bases between. CDR1 and CDR2 from the germline V gene are SGDLS and YYNGEE. The CDR3 is 12 amino acids. Written as DNA, the CDR3 is TGTGCCAGCAGCGTAGCAACAGATACGCAGTATTTT. Residues: CASSVATDTQYF.

This clonotype was detected many times. This chain joins TRBV7-8 and TRBJ1-6; 7 nucleotides line up with TRBD1. This CDR3 contains 18 residues. With V trimmed by 1 base and J by 6 bases, 12 bases remained unmatched. Germline CDR1 SGHVS, CDR2 FQNEAQ. DNA for the CDR3: TGTGCCAGCAGCTTAGTCTCAGGGGGGCAGGGAATTAATTCACCCCTCCACTTT. It translates to CASSLVSGGQGINSPLHF.

This clonotype was picked up one time. V gene TRBV29-1 combines with J gene TRBJ2-1, with 10 nucleotides matching TRBD2. CDR3 size: 13 residues. V dropped 4 bases and J dropped 7; count of bases not matched to a gene: 4. CDR1 and CDR2 (germline): SQVTM, ANQGSEA. The CDR3 protein is CSVGLAGVNEQFF. The CDR3 DNA sequence: TGCAGCGTTGGGCTAGCGGGAGTGAATGAGCAGTTCTTC.

The table lists this clonotype with many counts. This sequence joins TRBV6-4 and TRBJ2-1; TRBD2 aligns across 13 bases. With V trimmed by 0 bases and J by 4 bases, 0 bases remained unmatched. Germline assignment: CDR1 MRHNA and CDR2 SNTAGT. This CDR3 spans 16 amino acids. The CDR3 DNA is TGTGCCAGCAGTGACTCGGGACTAGCGGGATACAATGAGCAGTTCTTC. This codes for CASSDSGLAGYNEQFF.